Presented here are 28 T cell receptor beta chains from one specimen sequenced in a study of regulatory T cells in long-lasting Graves disease. Noted time point: newly diagnosed GD, antithyroid drugs for less than 3 months. PBMC-extracted RNA yielded the TCR library. Combining iRepertoire HTBI primers with Arm-PCR of CDR3 regions, the authors built TCR beta libraries. Each CDR3 protein gets one entry after TCRdb re-called the multiplex PCR reads with MiXCR. The sample yields 350,000 to 500,000 distinct CDR3 sequences, roughly 15% seen once. These data were also filed under a second study, of T cells in Graves' hyperthyroidism and ophthalmopathy.

The sequencing used peripheral blood mononuclear cells (PBMCs), collected at new diagnosis, from a patient treated with antithyroid drugs. The origin of the receptors is a young woman with Graves disease.

This clonotype was picked up many times. The gene calls are TRBV28 and TRBJ2-7; no reliable D call. V was pared by 4 bases and J by 4 bases, with 5 bases between. The CDR3 runs to 11 residues. Germline-derived CDR1 and CDR2 are MDHEN and SYDVKM. The CDR3 sequence is CASSSEYEQYF. The CDR3 DNA reads as TGTGCCAGCAGTTCGGAATACGAGCAGTACTTC.

This clonotype was seen ten or more times. This chain links TRBV28 with TRBJ2-7, with a possible D match to TRBD2 (5 bases). This CDR3 has 13 amino acids. Germline values: CDR1 MDHEN, CDR2 SYDVKM. Trimming cost V 6 bases and J 2 bases, with 11 bases left between them. CDR3 residues: CASSFREPYEQYF. The CDR3, as DNA: TGTGCCAGCAGCTTCCGGGAACCCTACGAGCAGTACTTC.

This clonotype was recorded at least ten times. The chain is built from TRBV11-3 and TRBJ2-7; tentatively, D is TRBD1 (6 bases). CDR3 length: 12 residues. With 5 bases removed from V and 4 bases from J, the gap between germline ends came to 9 bases. Per the germline V gene, CDR1 is SGHNT and CDR2 is YENEEA. The CDR3 here is CASSNGQYEQYF. The CDR3 DNA follows: TGTGCCAGCAGCAACGGACAGTACGAGCAGTACTTC.

This clonotype was detected many times. This chain joins TRBV30 and TRBJ1-3; D gene unclear. This CDR3 region has 14 residues. V lost 2 bases and J lost 1, with 9 bases in between. Looked up from germline, CDR1 is GTSNPN and CDR2 is SVGIG (reference sequence). CDR3 coding DNA: TGTGCCTGGAGTATACGGAGTTCTGGAAACACCATATATTTT. Translating gives CAWSIRSSGNTIYF.

This clonotype was seen repeatedly, ten times or more. The chain uses TRBV5-5 and TRBJ2-1; D remains ambiguous. The CDR3 runs 15 residues. Trimming removed 1 base at V and 0 bases at J, with 8 bases between. Germline V gene sequence: CDR1 SGHKS, CDR2 YYEKEE (reference sequence). The DNA for the CDR3 is TGTGCCAGCAGCTTGACCAGAGGCTCCTACAATGAGCAGTTCTTC. Protein sequence: CASSLTRGSYNEQFF.

This clonotype was counted at least ten times. The chain couples TRBV27 to TRBJ1-4; D perhaps matches TRBD1 (6 bases). V lost 7 bases and J lost 4, with 10 bases in between. This CDR3 is built from 13 residues. Germline values: CDR1 MNHEY, CDR2 SMNVEV (reference sequence). CDR3 sequence (DNA): TGTGCCAGCAAGGAAGGGGGTAATGAAAAACTGTTTTTT. It encodes CASKEGGNEKLFF.

The rearrangement joins TRBV5-1 to TRBJ2-3; 7 nucleotides agree with TRBD2. Unmatched junction bases numbered 10, after V lost 1 base and J lost 5 bases. CDR1 is SGHRS and CDR2 is YFSETQ in the germline V gene. The length of the CDR3 is 16 residues. CDR3 amino acids: CASSLRVSGGQDTQYF. The CDR3 nucleotides are TGCGCCAGCAGCTTGAGGGTGTCGGGAGGTCAAGATACGCAGTATTTT.

This chain uses TRBV7-9 with TRBJ2-7, with TRBD2 as a possible D gene (5 bases). Trimming stripped 3 bases from V and 1 base from J, with 10 bases between. Germline V gene sequence: CDR1 SEHNR, CDR2 FQNEAQ (reference sequence). CDR3 length: 14 amino acids. For the CDR3, the DNA is TGTGCCAGCAGCTTTGGCAGGACTTCCTACGAGCAGTACTTC. Its translation is CASSFGRTSYEQYF. The variable domain in full, completed from reference TRBV7-9 and TRBJ2-7, reads DTGVSQNPRHKITKRGQNVTFRCDPISEHNRLYWYRQTLGQGPEFLTYFQNEAQLEKSRLLSDRFSAERPKGSFSTLEIQRTEQGDSAMYLCASSFGRTSYEQYFGPGTRLTVT.

Many counts were recorded for this clonotype. The chain joins TRBV2 to TRBJ2-3; 11 bases are shared with TRBD2. The CDR3 consists of 15 residues. Germline V lookup: CDR1 SNHLY, CDR2 FYNNEI. V shed 7 bases, J shed 3 bases, and the junction held 6 bases outside the gene matches. CDR3 in amino acids: CASNLAGGETDTQYF. The CDR3 DNA sequence: TGTGCCAGCAATCTAGCGGGAGGCGAGACAGATACGCAGTATTTT. The variable domain in full, completed from reference TRBV2 and TRBJ2-3, reads EPEVTQTPSHQVTQMGQEVILRCVPISNHLYFYWYRQILGQKVEFLVSFYNNEISEKSEIFDDQFSVERPDGSNFTLKIRSTKLEDSAMYFCASNLAGGETDTQYFGPGTRLTVL.

This clonotype was recorded at least ten times. V usage is TRBV28 and J usage is TRBJ2-2, with D maybe TRBD1 (6 bases). Germline assignment: CDR1 MDHEN and CDR2 SYDVKM. CDR3 size: 12 residues. Trimming shortened V by 6 bases and J by 4 bases, and 6 bases separated the two germline ends. The CDR3 region is CASRTGTGELFF. The CDR3 DNA is TGTGCCAGCAGGACAGGCACCGGGGAGCTGTTTTTT.

This clonotype was observed at least ten times. The rearrangement joins TRBV12-3 or TRBV12-4 to TRBJ1-1; D possibly corresponds to TRBD1 (6 bases). The CDR3 sequence is 13 residues long. Trimming left V 3 bases short and J 11 bases short, with 16 bases between. The CDR3: CASSLGGQTLAFF. The CDR3 nucleotides are TGTGCCAGCAGTTTGGGGGGACAAACGTTGGCTTTCTTT.

This clonotype was seen more than once but under ten times. The chain uses TRBV7-2 and TRBJ2-5, with 8 bases identical to TRBD2. The junction had 8 bases not matched to a gene; V was cut back by 5 bases and J by 3 bases. The CDR3 totals 15 residues. Germline lookup yields CDR1 SGHTA and CDR2 FQGNSA. The CDR3 DNA reads as TGTGCCAGCAGCCAAGGTAGCGGGGCCAAAGAGACCCAGTACTTC. This translates into CASSQGSGAKETQYF.

Many counts were recorded for this clonotype. The CDR3 coding sequence is TGTGCCAGCAGTCCCGACATTTGGGTAGGTTACGAGCAGTACTTC. This sequence encodes CASSPDIWVGYEQYF. The V gene is TRBV27, the J gene TRBJ2-7; no firm D call. Germline CDR1 is MNHEY and CDR2 is SMNVEV (reference sequence). The CDR3 length is 15 residues. V was clipped by 5 bases and J by 4 bases, with 18 bases between them.

This clonotype was observed many times. V gene TRBV2 combines with J gene TRBJ2-1, with TRBD2 as a possible D gene (6 bases). CDR3 length equals 14 residues. V dropped 5 bases and J dropped 5 bases, with 13 bases sitting between them. Germline-derived CDR1 and CDR2 are SNHLY and FYNNEI. The CDR3 reads CASSFQRANNEQFF. Here the CDR3 DNA reads TGTGCCAGCAGTTTTCAGCGGGCAAACAATGAGCAGTTCTTC. Variable domain in full (rest from reference TRBV2 and TRBJ2-1): EPEVTQTPSHQVTQMGQEVILRCVPISNHLYFYWYRQILGQKVEFLVSFYNNEISEKSEIFDDQFSVERPDGSNFTLKIRSTKLEDSAMYFCASSFQRANNEQFFGPGTRLTVL.

This clonotype showed up many times. The chain recombines TRBV11-2 with TRBJ2-5, with D hard to call. This CDR3 is built from 13 residues. Germline CDR1 and CDR2: SGHAT and FQNNGV. The V end was cut by 0 bases, the J end by 2 bases, with 4 bases between. CDR3 DNA: TGTGCCAGCAGCTTAGAGCAGCAAGAGACCCAGTACTTC. Translation: CASSLEQQETQYF. The full variable domain, rest sourced from reference TRBV11-2 and TRBJ2-5, is EAGVAQSPRYKIIEKRQSVAFWCNPISGHATLYWYQQILGQGPKLLIQFQNNGVVDDSQLPKDRFSAERLKGVDSTLKIQPAKLEDSAVYLCASSLEQQETQYFGPGTRLLVL.

This clonotype was seen only a few times. V is TRBV5-4 and J is TRBJ1-4; the D gene is possibly TRBD1 (6 bases). The CDR3 loop spans 15 amino acids. Germline V lookup: CDR1 SGHNT, CDR2 YYREEE (reference sequence). The germline V and J ends were trimmed by 4 bases and 1 base, with 11 bases remaining between them. CDR3 nucleotides: TGTGCCAGCAGCCAGGAGGGGGAAACTAATGAAAAACTGTTTTTT. It codes for CASSQEGETNEKLFF.

This clonotype was seen repeatedly, ten times or more. The rearrangement joins TRBV27 to TRBJ2-5, with TRBD2 identical over 8 bases. This CDR3 is 13 amino acids long. Germline V lookup: CDR1 MNHEY, CDR2 SMNVEV (reference sequence). V was clipped by 3 bases and J by 6 bases; unmatched bases: 3. CDR3 DNA: TGTGCCAGCAGTTTTGCGGGAGGCCAGACCCAGTACTTC. Translated: CASSFAGGQTQYF.

This clonotype was found many times. The chain has TRBV5-1 and TRBJ1-2; D ambiguous. Germline CDR1 reads SGHRS; CDR2 reads YFSETQ. V lost 4 bases and J lost 8, with 18 bases in between. The CDR3 is made up of 14 amino acids. CDR3: CASSPENSDQGYTF. As DNA, the CDR3 is TGCGCCAGCAGCCCTGAGAACAGCGATCAGGGCTACACCTTC.

The table lists this clonotype with many counts. This rearrangement joins TRBV20-1 to TRBJ2-1, with 10 bases aligning to TRBD2. Trimming cost V 3 bases and J 4 bases; bases outside gene matches: 6. CDR3 length: 15 residues. The germline V gene encodes CDR1 DFQATT and CDR2 SNEGSKA (reference sequence). CDR3 in amino acids: CSASKRTSGYNEQFF. CDR3 DNA sequence: TGCAGTGCTAGTAAAAGGACTAGCGGATACAATGAGCAGTTCTTC.

There are many counts of this clonotype. The chain links TRBV20-1 to TRBJ2-7, with D perhaps matching TRBD1 (6 bases). V lost 5 bases and J lost 0, with 17 bases in between. Germline V gives CDR1 DFQATT, CDR2 SNEGSKA (reference sequence). CDR3 size: 15 residues. CDR3 sequence: CSAAIDRRLSYEQYF. The DNA of the CDR3 is TGCAGTGCTGCAATCGACAGGAGGCTCTCCTACGAGCAGTACTTC.

V gene TRBV10-2 combines with J gene TRBJ2-1; the match to TRBD1 covers 9 bases. Looked up from germline, CDR1 is WSHSY and CDR2 is SAAADI. CDR3 length equals 14 residues. V lost 6 bases, J lost 8 bases, and 8 bases stayed unmatched. DNA of the CDR3: TGCGCCAGCAGGGAAACAGGGGGCGCTTATGAGCAGTTCTTC. Protein: CASRETGGAYEQFF.

This CDR3 reads CSARGTSGTYQETQYF. The DNA of the CDR3 is TGCAGTGCTAGGGGGACTAGCGGGACCTACCAAGAGACCCAGTACTTC. V is TRBV20-1 and J is TRBJ2-5; 13 nucleotides line up with TRBD2. This CDR3 is built from 16 residues. Germline CDR1 reads DFQATT; CDR2 reads SNEGSKA (reference sequence). Trimming removed 3 bases from V and 0 bases from J; junction bases left unmatched: 4.

Remarks on this clonotype: A much larger clone differs from this one at a single base, so this may be a read error. Because the CDR3 is missing its conserved closing phenylalanine or tryptophan, this is likely a read error. The DNA is left out, because the CDR3 cannot be placed on it with certainty; the CDR3 is given as TCRdb lists it. This chain uses TRBV20-1 with TRBJ2-1. Looked up from germline, CDR1 is DFQATT and CDR2 is SNEGSKA (reference sequence). Including both end residues, the CDR3 is 12 amino acids long. CDR3 in amino acids: CSATFGFSGRFV.

Only a few counts were recorded for this clonotype. This rearrangement joins TRBV5-1 to TRBJ1-4; maybe TRBD1 (6 bases). Trimming removed 0 bases from V and 4 bases from J, with 22 bases in between. The CDR3 is 19 residues long. Germline CDR1 SGHRS, CDR2 YFSETQ. The CDR3 region has the DNA TGCGCCAGCAGCTTGGCGAAGCCGGGCGGACAGAGGTTTAATGAAAAACTGTTTTTT. Its protein is CASSLAKPGGQRFNEKLFF.

This clonotype came up a few times. This chain links TRBV28 with TRBJ1-5; possibly TRBD1 for D (6 bases). Germline loops: CDR1 MDHEN, CDR2 SYDVKM. Trimming stripped 6 bases from V and 7 bases from J, with 13 bases between. This CDR3 has 13 amino acids. The CDR3 here is CASSPGQLQPQHF. The CDR3 DNA reads TGTGCCAGCAGCCCCGGACAGCTCCAGCCCCAGCATTTT.

The chain couples TRBV5-6 to TRBJ2-1; D perhaps matches TRBD1 (6 bases). Per germline, CDR1 SGHDT and CDR2 YYEEEE. The CDR3 has 16 amino acids. Trimming removed 0 bases from V and 8 bases from J, with 18 bases in between. The CDR3 DNA reads as TGTGCCAGCAGCTTGGACATCGGTCAGGGGAACTATGAGCAGTTCTTC. Encoded protein: CASSLDIGQGNYEQFF.

This clonotype has a handful of counts. The chain combines TRBV3-1 with TRBJ1-3; D is unresolved. Germline CDR1 is LGHDT and CDR2 is YNNKEL (reference sequence). The CDR3 spans 11 residues. The germline V and J ends were trimmed by 1 base and 9 bases, with 4 bases remaining between them. CDR3 amino acids: CASSQVSTIYF. The DNA of the CDR3 is TGTGCCAGCAGCCAAGTTTCCACCATATATTTT.

This clonotype has a count of ten or more. V and J are TRBV7-8 and TRBJ2-1; 10 nucleotides line up with TRBD2. Germline CDR1 is SGHVS and CDR2 is FQNEAQ. The length of the CDR3 is 18 residues. Losses at the gene ends were 5 bases for V and 4 bases for J; bases not matched to a gene: 14. CDR3 residues: CASSAERPGLAWYNEQFF. CDR3 nucleotide sequence: TGTGCCAGCAGCGCGGAACGACCGGGACTAGCGTGGTACAATGAGCAGTTCTTC.